A single sample is the source of the 25 T cell receptor beta chains below, sequenced in a study of blood T cells in healthy people across ages. A second roughly 6 to 12 cycle PCR used barcoded and J-beta primers. TCRdb used MiXCR to reprocess the 5' RACE reads, holding one entry per CDR3 protein. The table records roughly 680,000 distinct CDR3 sequences, about half of them present only once. The sample consisted of blood. These receptors were obtained from a woman aged 60 to 75 in good health.

This clonotype was seen a handful of times. The V gene is TRBV7-9, the J gene TRBJ1-1; a weak D match, TRBD1 (6 bases). The CDR3 covers 12 residues. V was shortened by 5 bases and J by 7 bases, with 11 bases between the two germline ends. Germline V gene lookup returns CDR1 SEHNR and CDR2 FQNEAQ (reference sequence). CDR3 DNA: TGTGCCAGCAGCCCACAGGGAGGTGAAGCTTTCTTT. Protein sequence: CASSPQGGEAFF.

The V and J genes are TRBV15 and TRBJ2-4; D assignment may be TRBD1 or TRBD2 (7 bases each). The CDR3 is made up of 18 amino acids. V lost 1 base and J 0 bases, leaving 16 bases between the germline ends. CDR1 is LNHNV and CDR2 is YYDKDF in the germline V gene (reference sequence). CDR3 residues: CATSRGGRGPPAKNIQYF. CDR3 DNA: TGTGCCACCAGCAGAGGAGGGAGGGGGCCCCCAGCCAAAAACATTCAGTACTTC.

This clonotype came up a few times. V and J are TRBV29-1 and TRBJ2-5, with D unclear. This CDR3 has 14 amino acids. Germline lookup yields CDR1 SQVTM and CDR2 ANQGSEA. The V end was cut by 4 bases, the J end by 3 bases, with 15 bases between. CDR3 in amino acids: CSVASGPSEETQYF. For the CDR3, the DNA is TGCAGCGTTGCTTCTGGCCCTTCGGAAGAGACCCAGTACTTC.

Written as DNA, the CDR3 is TGCGCCAGCAGCTTGCGTCTAGACGAGCAGTACTTC. Translated, it gives CASSLRLDEQYF. The chain joins TRBV5-1 to TRBJ2-7, with D unresolved. CDR3 length equals 12 residues. The germline gives CDR1 SGHRS, CDR2 YFSETQ. V dropped 1 base and J dropped 5 bases, with 7 bases sitting between them.

The genes are TRBV6-6 and TRBJ2-1, with D hard to call. Germline loops: CDR1 MNHNY, CDR2 SVGAGI (reference sequence). V was cut by 0 bases and J by 9 bases, with 6 bases left in between. The CDR3 consists of 12 residues. CDR3 residues: CASSYSGFEQFF. In DNA, the CDR3 is TGTGCCAGCAGTTACTCGGGGTTTGAGCAGTTCTTC.

A word on this clonotype: A much more abundant neighbour one base away suggests this may be a read error. The CDR3, as DNA: TGTGCCATCAGTTCCTCGGGGAGCGGGAGGGTCGATGAGCAGTACTTC. Residues: CAISSSGSGRVDEQYF. The chain links TRBV10-3 to TRBJ2-7; 10 bases line up with TRBD2. The germline V gene encodes CDR1 ENHRY and CDR2 SYGVKD. CDR3 size: 16 residues. Trimming took 5 bases from V and 7 from J; bases not matched to a gene: 14.

There are many counts of this clonotype. The chain combines TRBV20-1 with TRBJ2-7; D is uncertain. The CDR3 extends over 14 amino acids. Germline loops: CDR1 DFQATT, CDR2 SNEGSKA (reference sequence). Trimming took 5 bases from V and 4 from J, leaving 18 bases between them. The CDR3 region has the DNA TGCAGTGCTGGGATGGGTTCGAGACAATACGAGCAGTACTTC. Encoded protein: CSAGMGSRQYEQYF.

This sequence joins TRBV29-1 and TRBJ2-1; possible D gene TRBD1, 5 bases. Germline V CDR1 and CDR2: SQVTM, ANQGSEA. The CDR3 loop spans 13 amino acids. CDR3 loop: CSIRTSSYNEQFF. The CDR3 DNA follows: TGCAGTATTCGGACAAGCTCCTACAATGAGCAGTTCTTC.

The chain has TRBV15 and TRBJ1-5; maybe TRBD1 (5 bases). Trimming pared 0 bases from V and 5 bases from J, leaving 14 bases between. This CDR3 is 16 amino acids long. CDR1 LNHNV and CDR2 YYDKDF come from the germline V gene (reference sequence). As DNA, the CDR3 is TGTGCCACCAGCAGAGATCTCCTGGGACGGGATCAGCCCCAGCATTTT. Translated: CATSRDLLGRDQPQHF.

The chain joins TRBV9 to TRBJ2-3; D unresolved. In germline, CDR1 is SGDLS, CDR2 YYNGEE. The CDR3 contains 14 residues. Trimming removed 0 bases at V and 1 base at J, with 6 bases between. CDR3 protein: CASSVVVGTDTQYF. For the CDR3, the DNA is TGTGCCAGCAGCGTAGTAGTTGGCACAGATACGCAGTATTTT.

The chain couples TRBV7-2 to TRBJ2-7, with TRBD1 identical over 7 bases. V gave up 11 bases and J gave up 2 bases; unmatched junction bases: 12. The CDR3 totals 14 residues. Germline V lookup: CDR1 SGHTA, CDR2 FQGNSA. In DNA, the CDR3 is TGTGCCGGCGGCTCCCAGGGGGTAACCTACGAGCAGTACTTC. Its translation: CAGGSQGVTYEQYF.

This chain uses TRBV12-3 or TRBV12-4 with TRBJ2-1; a weak D match, TRBD1 (6 bases). The CDR3 length is 15 residues. The V end lost 6 bases, the J end lost 12 bases, and 24 bases lay between the germline ends. The CDR3 DNA reads TGTGCCAGCAGCCGGGGTACGTTGGACCCCAGGGGGCAGTTCTTC. Its translation: CASSRGTLDPRGQFF.

The chain employs TRBV7-9 and TRBJ2-1; 11 nucleotides align to TRBD2. Germline V gives CDR1 SEHNR, CDR2 FQNEAQ (reference sequence). The CDR3 loop spans 14 amino acids. The J segment lost 6 bases and the V segment lost 6 bases, leaving 4 bases of the junction unmatched. The CDR3 region is CASRAGTSGNEQFF. CDR3 sequence (DNA): TGTGCCAGCAGGGCCGGGACTAGCGGCAATGAGCAGTTCTTC.

This clonotype was seen a few times. V and J are TRBV15 and TRBJ2-1; no clear D. V was shortened by 4 bases and J by 6 bases, with 19 bases between the two germline ends. This CDR3 region has 16 residues. In germline, CDR1 is LNHNV, CDR2 YYDKDF (reference sequence). The CDR3 DNA reads TGTGCCACCAGCAATCTCCGGGCCGCCCAATTCAATGAGCAGTTCTTC. Its translation: CATSNLRAAQFNEQFF.

The chain couples TRBV5-6 to TRBJ2-3; D gene unclear. Germline V gene data show CDR1 as SGHDT and CDR2 as YYEEEE. The V end lost 4 bases, the J end lost 5 bases, and 14 bases lay between the germline ends. The CDR3 runs to 14 residues. This CDR3 reads CASSMWFAGDTQYF. DNA for the CDR3: TGTGCCAGCAGCATGTGGTTCGCCGGAGATACGCAGTATTTT.

CDR3 sequence (DNA): TGTGCCAGCAGCTTAAACCCGACAGGAGCCTCCTACAATGAGCAGTTCTTC. Its protein is CASSLNPTGASYNEQFF. The rearrangement joins TRBV7-2 to TRBJ2-1; a possible D gene is TRBD1 (6 bases). The V gene's germline CDR1 is SGHTA and CDR2 FQGNSA. This CDR3 is 17 amino acids long. Trimming cost V 2 bases and J 0 bases, with 14 bases left between them.

This clonotype was detected only a few times. This rearrangement joins TRBV12-3 or TRBV12-4 to TRBJ2-7; TRBD1 matches 9 bases. With 5 bases clipped from V and 7 bases from J, the junction kept 9 bases outside the gene matches. The CDR3 covers 14 residues. The CDR3 region has the DNA TGTGCCAGCAGTCCTACCACAGGGGGCTGGGAGCAGTACTTC. Translation: CASSPTTGGWEQYF.

The rearrangement uses TRBV7-2 and TRBJ2-7; a weak D match, TRBD1 (5 bases). The V end lost 4 bases, the J end lost 7 bases, and 14 bases lay between the germline ends. CDR1 is SGHTA and CDR2 is FQGNSA in the germline V gene. The CDR3 is made up of 13 amino acids. The DNA for the CDR3 is TGTGCCAGCAGCTCTTCTTTAAGGGGTGAGCAGTACTTC. This translates into CASSSSLRGEQYF.

This clonotype was seen more than once but under ten times. The V gene is TRBV24-1, the J gene TRBJ2-5; TRBD1 agrees at 9 bases. The CDR3 runs 17 residues. In germline, CDR1 is KGHDR, CDR2 SFDVKD. The trim removed 6 bases at V and 5 bases at J, leaving 15 bases unmatched. The CDR3 bases are TGTGCCACCAGTTCTCCTACTTGGGGGACAGGGACGGAGACCCAGTACTTC. This translates into CATSSPTWGTGTETQYF.

This clonotype was recorded once. This chain joins TRBV9 and TRBJ2-7; D unresolved. The end of the DNA fits TRBJ2-5 better, so the J call may be wrong. The germline gives CDR1 SGDLS, CDR2 YYNGEE. The CDR3 contains 14 residues. DNA of the CDR3: TGTGCCAGCAGCTCCCGGTCAAATGGAGAGACCCAGTACTTC. Residues: CASSSRSNGETQYF.

The table lists this clonotype with a few counts. J is TRBJ2-5 and V is TRBV20-1; D is perhaps TRBD1 or TRBD2 (6 bases each). CDR3 length: 12 residues. Trimming took 6 bases from V and 11 from J, leaving 19 bases between them. Germline CDR1 is DFQATT and CDR2 is SNEGSKA (reference sequence). The CDR3: CSALQGWGEQYF. The DNA for the CDR3 is TGCAGTGCGCTACAGGGTTGGGGGGAGCAGTACTTC.

This clonotype was observed a few times. The rearrangement joins TRBV7-2 to TRBJ2-1; the D gene is possibly TRBD2 (6 bases). Between the trimmed V and J ends, which lost 1 base and 0 bases, there was a span of 13 bases. The V gene's germline CDR1 is SGHTA and CDR2 FQGNSA. CDR3 length equals 17 residues. For the CDR3, the DNA is TGTGCCAGCAGCTTAGGTACTAGCAGGAGCTCCTACAATGAGCAGTTCTTC. This sequence encodes CASSLGTSRSSYNEQFF. The full variable domain, in which reference TRBV7-2 and TRBJ2-1 provide the parts outside the CDR3, is GAGVSQSPSNKVTEKGKDVELRCDPISGHTALYWYRQSLGQGLEFLIYFQGNSAPDKSGLPSDRFSAERTGGSVSTLTIQRTQQEDSAVYLCASSLGTSRSSYNEQFFGPGTRLTVL.

V is TRBV20-1 and J is TRBJ1-2; D is ambiguous. The CDR3 has 15 amino acids. V lost 6 bases and J lost 4, with 21 bases in between. CDR1 and CDR2 from the germline V gene are DFQATT and SNEGSKA (reference sequence). The CDR3 protein is CSADGKGKGGYGYTF. CDR3 bases: TGCAGTGCCGACGGAAAAGGGAAAGGAGGCTATGGCTACACCTTC.

A few counts support this clonotype. The chain has TRBV18 and TRBJ2-7; D remains unclear. Germline V gene lookup returns CDR1 KGHSH and CDR2 LQKENI. With 2 bases removed from V and 0 bases from J, the gap between germline ends came to 11 bases. CDR3 size: 15 residues. The CDR3 coding sequence is TGTGCCAGCTCACCAGGAACATCATACTCCTACGAGCAGTACTTC. Protein: CASSPGTSYSYEQYF.

The chain joins TRBV6-6 to TRBJ2-7, with D uncertain. Germline CDR1 reads MNHNY; CDR2 reads SVGAGI (reference sequence). The germline V and J ends were trimmed by 8 bases and 3 bases, with 14 bases remaining between them. The CDR3 has 13 amino acids. CDR3: CASGTALFYEQYF. Here the CDR3 DNA reads TGTGCCAGCGGAACTGCCCTCTTCTACGAGCAGTACTTC.